Included here is one TCR beta chain sequence, with context. TCRdb's table, derived via immunoSEQ multiplex PCR, lists solely in-frame clones and lacks some. This sample yields tens of thousands of clones, of which 90% to 95% are seen a single time; around 0.54% belongs to the top ten. This entry is derived from a study of OX40 agonist ivuxolimab in advanced cancers. Germline lookup yields CDR1 SEHNR and CDR2 FQNEAQ (reference sequence). CDR3 length equals 17 residues. With 6 bases clipped from V and 4 bases from J, the junction kept 14 bases outside the gene matches. This receptor was identified in an adult with an advanced solid tumor such as melanoma, head and neck, liver or kidney cancer. The V call is TRBV7-9, the J call TRBJ2-2; 7 bases agree with TRBD2. The source material was CD4+ or CD8+ T cells sorted from blood, sampled in a trial of the OX40 agonist ivuxolimab. CDR3 sequence: CASRSGSVGGSTGELFF. The CDR3 DNA reads TGTGCCAGCAGGAGTGGAAGCGTCGGGGGGTCCACCGGGGAGCTGTTTTTT.